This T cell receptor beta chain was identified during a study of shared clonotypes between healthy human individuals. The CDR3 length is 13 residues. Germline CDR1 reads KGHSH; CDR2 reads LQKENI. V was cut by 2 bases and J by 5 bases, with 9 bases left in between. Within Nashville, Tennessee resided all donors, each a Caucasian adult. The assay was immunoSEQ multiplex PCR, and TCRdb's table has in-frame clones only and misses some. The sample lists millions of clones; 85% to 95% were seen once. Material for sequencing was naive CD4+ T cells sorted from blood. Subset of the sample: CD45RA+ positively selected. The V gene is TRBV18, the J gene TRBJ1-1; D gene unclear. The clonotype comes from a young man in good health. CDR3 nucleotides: TGTGCCAGCTCACCAGACGTGGGGACTGAAGCTTTCTTT. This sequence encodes CASSPDVGTEAFF.